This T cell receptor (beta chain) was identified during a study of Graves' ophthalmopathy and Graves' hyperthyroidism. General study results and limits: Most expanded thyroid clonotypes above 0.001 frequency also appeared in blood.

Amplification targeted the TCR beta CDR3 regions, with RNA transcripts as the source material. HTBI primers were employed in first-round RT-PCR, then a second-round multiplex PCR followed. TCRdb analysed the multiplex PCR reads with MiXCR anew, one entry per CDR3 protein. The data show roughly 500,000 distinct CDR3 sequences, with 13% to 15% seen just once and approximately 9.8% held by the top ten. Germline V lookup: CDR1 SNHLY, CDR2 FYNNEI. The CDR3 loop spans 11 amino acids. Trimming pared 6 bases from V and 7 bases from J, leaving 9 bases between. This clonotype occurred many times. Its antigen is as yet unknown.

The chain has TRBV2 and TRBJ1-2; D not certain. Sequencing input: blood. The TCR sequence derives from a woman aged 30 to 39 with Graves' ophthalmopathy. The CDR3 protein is CASRPHTGYTF. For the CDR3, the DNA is TGTGCCAGCAGACCTCATACTGGCTACACCTTC.